This entry lists 16 T cell receptor beta chains sequenced from one sample in a study of cytomegalovirus exposure and HLA in healthy donors. The PCR used 60 Vbeta and 13 Jbeta primers. Assay: immunoSEQ multiplex PCR; the TCRdb copy retains only in-frame clones and omits some. The sample contains about 140,000 clones, roughly 70% of which appear only once. Sample: PBMCs. Receptors originate from a human donor in good health.

This chain joins TRBV28 and TRBJ2-3; 9 nucleotides line up with TRBD2. Germline loops: CDR1 MDHEN, CDR2 SYDVKM. V shed 1 base, J shed 5 bases, and the junction held 7 bases outside the gene matches. This CDR3 is built from 16 residues. In nucleotides, the CDR3 is TGTGCCAGCAGTTTATTGGCGGGAGGGCCCGGAGATACGCAGTATTTT. It encodes CASSLLAGGPGDTQYF.

This sequence joins TRBV15 and TRBJ2-1, with a possible D match to TRBD2 (6 bases). Per germline, CDR1 LNHNV and CDR2 YYDKDF (reference sequence). V was shortened by 0 bases and J by 3 bases, with 18 bases between the two germline ends. This CDR3 comprises 18 residues. CDR3 residues: CATSRETGVGPGYNEQFF. The CDR3 DNA is TGTGCCACCAGCAGAGAGACGGGGGTAGGACCCGGCTACAATGAGCAGTTCTTC.

This clone was recorded once. The chain couples TRBV2 to TRBJ2-1, with 11 bases that match TRBD2. The length of the CDR3 is 14 residues. V lost 8 bases, J lost 7 bases, and 7 bases stayed unmatched. Germline V gene sequence: CDR1 SNHLY, CDR2 FYNNEI. The CDR3 loop reads CASSGTSGQNEQFF. The CDR3 bases are TGTGCCAGCTCCGGGACTAGCGGACAAAATGAGCAGTTCTTC. Combining the CDR3 with reference TRBV2 and TRBJ2-1 gives the whole variable domain EPEVTQTPSHQVTQMGQEVILRCVPISNHLYFYWYRQILGQKVEFLVSFYNNEISEKSEIFDDQFSVERPDGSNFTLKIRSTKLEDSAMYFCASSGTSGQNEQFFGPGTRLTVL.

The gene calls are TRBV28 and TRBJ2-7; 9 nucleotides align to TRBD1. The CDR3 is made up of 13 amino acids. The J segment lost 4 bases and the V segment lost 8 bases, leaving 6 bases of the junction unmatched. Germline lookup yields CDR1 MDHEN and CDR2 SYDVKM. The CDR3 DNA reads as TGTGCCAGCGCACAGGGGGCTTCGTACGAGCAGTACTTC. This sequence encodes CASAQGASYEQYF.

The chain is built from TRBV5-8 and TRBJ2-4; 8 bases align to TRBD2. V was clipped by 2 bases and J by 7 bases; unmatched bases: 5. CDR3 length: 14 amino acids. CDR1 is SGHTS and CDR2 is YDEGEE in the germline V gene. The CDR3 DNA sequence: TGTGCCAGCAGCTTAGCGGGAGAATGGAACATTCAGTACTTC. Translating it yields CASSLAGEWNIQYF.

The V gene is TRBV7-2, the J gene TRBJ2-1; 11 bases map to TRBD1. Looked up from germline, CDR1 is SGHTA and CDR2 is FQGNSA. Trimming cost V 5 bases and J 4 bases; bases outside gene matches: 4. The length of the CDR3 is 15 residues. The chain's CDR3 is CASSGGQGGYNEQFF. As DNA, the CDR3 is TGTGCCAGCAGCGGGGGACAGGGGGGGTACAATGAGCAGTTCTTC.

This chain links TRBV15 with TRBJ2-1; 7 nucleotides align to TRBD2. The CDR3 contains 14 residues. J was trimmed by 9 bases and V by 0 bases; bases with no gene match: 5. Germline V lookup: CDR1 LNHNV, CDR2 YYDKDF (reference sequence). CDR3 protein: CATSRDPGEGEQFF. DNA for the CDR3: TGTGCCACCAGCAGAGATCCGGGGGAGGGTGAGCAGTTCTTC.

The V gene is TRBV25-1, the J gene TRBJ2-1; D not certain. This CDR3 has 14 amino acids. Trimming took 5 bases from V and 5 from J, leaving 13 bases between them. Germline CDR1 and CDR2: MGHDK and SYGVNS. The CDR3 region is CASSSEVFHNEQFF. CDR3 in DNA: TGTGCCAGCAGTTCCGAGGTCTTCCACAATGAGCAGTTCTTC.

This chain links TRBV4-3 with TRBJ2-7; perhaps TRBD1 as D (6 bases). Trimming left V 0 bases short and J 5 bases short, with 8 bases between. This CDR3 region has 13 residues. Germline V lookup: CDR1 LGHNA, CDR2 YSLEER. The CDR3 DNA reads as TGCGCCAGCAGCCAAGATCAGGGGAACGAGCAGTACTTC. Translation gives CASSQDQGNEQYF.

This clone was seen only a few times. The V call is TRBV7-9, the J call TRBJ1-3; D is uncertain. The germline V and J ends were trimmed by 1 base and 7 bases, with 8 bases remaining between them. Germline values: CDR1 SEHNR, CDR2 FQNEAQ (reference sequence). This CDR3 contains 13 residues. CDR3 amino acids: CASSLGSRNTIYF. CDR3 DNA: TGTGCCAGCAGCTTAGGCTCCCGGAACACCATATATTTT.

The chain links TRBV11-1 to TRBJ2-7, with 9 bases fitting TRBD1. Germline assignment: CDR1 SGHAT and CDR2 FQDESV (reference sequence). Trimming took 4 bases from V and 5 from J; bases not matched to a gene: 6. The CDR3 extends over 14 amino acids. The CDR3 DNA is TGTGCCAGCAGCTCACGGACAGGGGAGAACGAGCAGTACTTC. Translation: CASSSRTGENEQYF.

The chain recombines TRBV5-1 with TRBJ2-1; 11 bases match TRBD1. This CDR3 has 14 amino acids. Germline CDR1 and CDR2: SGHRS and YFSETQ. Trimming took 4 bases from V and 7 from J; bases not matched to a gene: 4. In nucleotides, the CDR3 is TGCGCCAGCAGCATCGGACAGGGGGCGAATGAGCAGTTCTTC. Translation: CASSIGQGANEQFF.

This rearrangement joins TRBV28 to TRBJ2-3; D unresolved. CDR1 and CDR2 from the germline V gene are MDHEN and SYDVKM. The CDR3 spans 13 residues. V dropped 2 bases and J dropped 1 base, with 4 bases sitting between them. The CDR3 sequence: CASSLRGTDTQYF. The CDR3 DNA is TGTGCCAGCAGTTTACGGGGCACAGATACGCAGTATTTT.

The chain recombines TRBV2 with TRBJ2-7, with TRBD1 identical over 8 bases. This CDR3 has 12 residues. Germline-derived CDR1 and CDR2 are SNHLY and FYNNEI. V gave up 10 bases and J gave up 5 bases; unmatched junction bases: 7. The CDR3 coding sequence is TGTGCCAACGGACAGGGATATGACGAGCAGTACTTC. This codes for CANGQGYDEQYF.

This chain connects TRBV28 to TRBJ1-5; D may be TRBD1 (6 bases). Germline CDR1 MDHEN, CDR2 SYDVKM. Trimming left V 6 bases short and J 0 bases short, with 9 bases between. The CDR3 extends over 14 amino acids. The CDR3 DNA reads TGTGCCAGCAGGGGGGCACTTAGCAATCAGCCCCAGCATTTT. This encodes CASRGALSNQPQHF.

The rearrangement joins TRBV2 to TRBJ2-2; 9 bases line up with TRBD1. The CDR3 spans 14 residues. CDR1 is SNHLY and CDR2 is FYNNEI in the germline V gene. After removal of 7 bases from V and 6 bases from J, the junction contained 6 bases not matched to a gene. The CDR3, as DNA: TGTGCCAGCAAACCGGGACAGGGATCCGGGGAGCTGTTTTTT. This translates into CASKPGQGSGELFF.